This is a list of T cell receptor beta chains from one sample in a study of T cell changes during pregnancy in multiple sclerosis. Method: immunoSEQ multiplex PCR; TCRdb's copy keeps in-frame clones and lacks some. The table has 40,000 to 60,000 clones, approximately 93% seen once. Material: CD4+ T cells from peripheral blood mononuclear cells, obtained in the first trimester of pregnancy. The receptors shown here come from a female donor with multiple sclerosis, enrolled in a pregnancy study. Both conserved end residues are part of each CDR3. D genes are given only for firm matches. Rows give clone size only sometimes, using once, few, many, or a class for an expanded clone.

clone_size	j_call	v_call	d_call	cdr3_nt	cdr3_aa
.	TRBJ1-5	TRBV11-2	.	TGTGCCAGCAGCCCCGGCCTCCGGAGGAATCAGCCCCAGCATTTT	CASSPGLRRNQPQHF
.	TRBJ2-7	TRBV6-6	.	TGTGCCAGCACCCAGGGGGGGTCAGGGGGCCCGGGCGAGCAGTACTTC	CASTQGGSGGPGEQYF
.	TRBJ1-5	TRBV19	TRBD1	TGTGCCAGTAGTGACCGGGACAGGGGGCCCCAGCCCCAGCATTTT	CASSDRDRGPQPQHF
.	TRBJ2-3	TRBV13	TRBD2	TGTGCCAGCAGCTTTGTAGCGGGGGGGCGAGGAGATACGCAGTATTTT	CASSFVAGGRGDTQYF
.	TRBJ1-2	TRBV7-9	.	TGTGCCAGCAGCTTCCGGGAATTACACTATGGCTACACCTTC	CASSFRELHYGYTF
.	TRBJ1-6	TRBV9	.	TGTGCCAGCAGCGTAGGTGCGAGCTCCTATAATTCACCCCTCCACTTT	CASSVGASSYNSPLHF
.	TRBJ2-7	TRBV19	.	TGTGCCAGCACCGGGTCAGTCTACGAGCAGTACTTC	CASTGSVYEQYF
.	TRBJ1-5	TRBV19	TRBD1	TGTGCCAGTAGTATAACCCGGACAGGGATTAGCAATCAGCCCCAGCATTTT	CASSITRTGISNQPQHF
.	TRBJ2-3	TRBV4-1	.	TGCGCCAGCAGCCAAGGCCCAGCGGCAATGCGCACAGATACGCAGTATTTT	CASSQGPAAMRTDTQYF
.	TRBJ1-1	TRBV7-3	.	TGTGCCAGCGGGGGAGGGAACACTGAAGCTTTCTTT	CASGGGNTEAFF
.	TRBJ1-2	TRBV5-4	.	TGTGCCAGCAGTACAGCATGGGCTCCTAACTATGGCTACACCTTC	CASSTAWAPNYGYTF
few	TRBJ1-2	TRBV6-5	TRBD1	TGTGCCAGCAGTTTTCGACAGGGTGGAGGCTACACCTTC	CASSFRQGGGYTF
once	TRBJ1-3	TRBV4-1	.	TGCGCCAGCAGAGGCGGGGGAGGCACTGGAAACACCATATATTTT	CASRGGGGTGNTIYF
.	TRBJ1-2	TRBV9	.	TGTGCCAGCAGCGTAGATGCGGCCGACTATGGCTACACCTTC	CASSVDAADYGYTF
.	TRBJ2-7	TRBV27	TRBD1	TGTGCCAGCAGGCTACAGGGGAGTTCACCTTACGAGCAGTACTTC	CASRLQGSSPYEQYF
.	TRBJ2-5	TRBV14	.	TGTGCCAGCAGTCGACTAGGTTCGGAGACCCAGTACTTC	CASSRLGSETQYF
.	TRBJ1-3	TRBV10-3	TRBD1	TGTGCCGTCAGGGGGCGCGGACTATCTGGAAACACCATATATTTT	CAVRGRGLSGNTIYF
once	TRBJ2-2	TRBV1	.	TGCACCAGCAGCCACAGGGGGCGCCGATCCGGGGAGCTGTTTTTT	CTSSHRGRRSGELFF
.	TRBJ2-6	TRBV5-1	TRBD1	TGCGCTACCAAACCGGACAGGGGGCCTCCTGGGGCCAACGTCCTGACTTTC	CATKPDRGPPGANVLTF
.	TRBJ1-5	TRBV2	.	TGTGCCAGCAGAGAACGGAGGTATAGCAATCAGCCCCAGCATTTT	CASRERRYSNQPQHF
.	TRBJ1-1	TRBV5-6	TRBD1	TGTGCCAGCAGCAAGCTGGGGACATGGGACAGAAGGACTGAAGCTTTCTTT	CASSKLGTWDRRTEAFF
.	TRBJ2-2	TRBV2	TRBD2	TGTGCCAGCAGTGATTTGGGGGGGGCCGGGGAGCTGTTTTTT	CASSDLGGAGELFF
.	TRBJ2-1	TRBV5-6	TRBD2	TGTGCCAGCAGGGCAGATAGCGGGGGACCCTACAATGAGCAGTTCTTC	CASRADSGGPYNEQFF
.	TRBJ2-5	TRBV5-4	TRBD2	TGTGCCAGCAGCTTGGGGGCGACTAGCGGGGGGGCCCGGGAGACCCAGTACTTC	CASSLGATSGGARETQYF
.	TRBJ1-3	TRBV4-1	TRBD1	TGCGCCAGCAGCCAAGATAGCCCCGGGACAGCTGGAAACACCATATATTTT	CASSQDSPGTAGNTIYF
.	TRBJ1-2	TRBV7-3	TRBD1	TGTGCCAGCAGCTCTGGACAGGGAGATGGCTACACCTTC	CASSSGQGDGYTF
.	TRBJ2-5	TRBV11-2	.	TGTGCCAGCAGAGGGGGGGCTAGGACCCAGTACTTC	CASRGGARTQYF
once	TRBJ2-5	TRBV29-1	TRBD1	TGCAGCGTTGAGGTTGCCGGGACAGGGTTACGAGAGACCCAGTACTTC	CSVEVAGTGLRETQYF
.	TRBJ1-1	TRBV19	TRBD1	TGTGCCACGACACACAGGGGGGACACTGAAGCTTTCTTT	CATTHRGDTEAFF
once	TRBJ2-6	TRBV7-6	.	TGTGCCAGCAGCTTAGCCGTAGCAACGGGGGCCAACGTCCTGACTTTC	CASSLAVATGANVLTF
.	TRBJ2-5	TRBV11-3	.	TGTGCCAGCAGCTCCTGGGACAAAGAGACCCAGTACTTC	CASSSWDKETQYF
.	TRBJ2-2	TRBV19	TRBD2	TGTGCCAGTAGTATCTCTAGCGGGGGCGGAACCGGGGAGCTGTTTTTT	CASSISSGGGTGELFF
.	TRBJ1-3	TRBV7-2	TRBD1	TGTGCCAGCAGCCCGGGGACAGGGGGCTCTGGAAACACCATATATTTT	CASSPGTGGSGNTIYF
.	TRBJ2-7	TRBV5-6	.	TGTGCCAGCAGCTCCACCGGGATCACCTACGAGCAGTACTTC	CASSSTGITYEQYF
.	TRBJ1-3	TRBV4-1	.	TGCGCCAGCAGCCAAGGACAGTTTGGAAACACCATATATTTT	CASSQGQFGNTIYF
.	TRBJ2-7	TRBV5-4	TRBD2	TGTGCCAGCATCAGCGGGGAGTACGAGCAGTACTTC	CASISGEYEQYF
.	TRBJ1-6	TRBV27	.	TGTGCCAGCAGTTGGGCGGGGCAAAATTCACCCCTCCACTTT	CASSWAGQNSPLHF
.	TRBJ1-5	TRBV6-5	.	TGTGCCAGCAGTTACTCCTCTAATCAGCCCCAGCATTTT	CASSYSSNQPQHF
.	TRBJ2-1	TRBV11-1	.	TGTGCCAGCAGCCCCCCGGCAGAGGCATACAATGAGCAGTTCTTC	CASSPPAEAYNEQFF
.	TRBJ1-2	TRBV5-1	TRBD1	TGCGCCAGCAGGCAGCCCGGGACAGACTATGGCTACACCTTC	CASRQPGTDYGYTF
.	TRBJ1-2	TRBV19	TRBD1	TGTGCCAGTAGTACCACCGGGACAGGGAGCGGCTACACCTTC	CASSTTGTGSGYTF
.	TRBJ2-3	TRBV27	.	TGTGCCAGCAGTTTATACAGGGGCACAGATACGCAGTATTTT	CASSLYRGTDTQYF
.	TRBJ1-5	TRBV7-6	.	TGTGCCAGCAGCTTAGCCCAGGGAAATGGCAATCAGCCCCAGCATTTT	CASSLAQGNGNQPQHF
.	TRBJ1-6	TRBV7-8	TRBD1	TGTGCCAGCAGCACCAGACAGGGGAATTCACCCCTCCACTTT	CASSTRQGNSPLHF
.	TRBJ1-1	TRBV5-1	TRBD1	TGCGCCAGCAGCTTGGGACAGGGGGCTGTCACTGAAGCTTTCTTT	CASSLGQGAVTEAFF
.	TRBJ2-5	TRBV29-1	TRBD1	TGCAGCGTGGGACAGACTCAAGAGACCCAGTACTTC	CSVGQTQETQYF
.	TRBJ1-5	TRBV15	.	TGTGCCACCAGCAGAGGCCAGCAGGGAATAGGCAATCAGCCCCAGCATTTT	CATSRGQQGIGNQPQHF
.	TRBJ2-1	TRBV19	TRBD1	TGTGCCAGCGCGCCCGGACAGGGCTCCTACAATGAGCAGTTCTTC	CASAPGQGSYNEQFF
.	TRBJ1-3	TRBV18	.	TGTGCCAGCTCACCACTACAGGGAGTAAACACCATATATTTT	CASSPLQGVNTIYF
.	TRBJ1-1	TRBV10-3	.	TGTGCCATCAGCCCAGGGTTGGCCACTGAAGCTTTCTTT	CAISPGLATEAFF